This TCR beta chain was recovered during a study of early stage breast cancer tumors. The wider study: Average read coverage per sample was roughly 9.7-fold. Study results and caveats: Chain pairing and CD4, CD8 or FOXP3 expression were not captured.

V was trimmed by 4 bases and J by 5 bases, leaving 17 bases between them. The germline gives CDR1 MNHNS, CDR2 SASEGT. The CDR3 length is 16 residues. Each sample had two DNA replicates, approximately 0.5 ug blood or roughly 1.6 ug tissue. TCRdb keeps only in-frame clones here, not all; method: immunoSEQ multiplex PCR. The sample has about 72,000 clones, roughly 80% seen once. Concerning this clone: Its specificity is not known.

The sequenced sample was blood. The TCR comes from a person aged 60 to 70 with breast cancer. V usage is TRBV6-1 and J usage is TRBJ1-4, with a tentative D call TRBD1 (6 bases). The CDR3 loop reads CASSAGRGPKNEKLFF. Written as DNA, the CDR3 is TGTGCCAGCAGTGCCGGACGGGGGCCGAAAAATGAAAAACTGTTTTTT.